The 28 T cell receptor beta chains below come from one sample, sequenced in a study of T cell responses to AZD1222 COVID-19 vaccine. Assay used: immunoSEQ multiplex PCR; TCRdb lists only in-frame clones, some missing. The data hold 95,000 to 100,000 clones, with 85% to 90% observed a single time. The specimen comprised peripheral blood, sampled 28 days after the second AZD1222 dose. The receptors originated from an adult who received the AZD1222 COVID-19 vaccine.

The genes are TRBV10-3 and TRBJ1-1; no firm D call. This CDR3 has 12 residues. The germline CDR1 and CDR2 sequences are ENHRY and SYGVKD. Trimming stripped 11 bases from V and 1 base from J, with 11 bases between. CDR3: CAVKTGNTEAFF. The CDR3 DNA is TGTGCCGTTAAGACTGGGAACACTGAAGCTTTCTTT.

The rearrangement links TRBV28 to TRBJ1-4; no firm D call. The CDR3 consists of 13 residues. V was clipped by 7 bases and J by 8 bases, with 14 bases between them. Per germline, CDR1 MDHEN and CDR2 SYDVKM. The CDR3 loop reads CASTVAGSEKLFF. In nucleotides, the CDR3 is TGTGCCAGCACCGTTGCGGGGTCAGAAAAACTGTTTTTT.

The chain carries TRBV4-2 and TRBJ1-2, with 9 bases fitting TRBD1. Germline V gene lookup returns CDR1 LGHNA and CDR2 YNFKEQ. This CDR3 region has 15 residues. J lost 6 bases, V lost 5 bases, and 10 bases had no gene match. The CDR3 loop reads CASSVSQGAEDGYTF. The CDR3 DNA follows: TGTGCCAGCAGCGTTTCACAGGGGGCGGAAGATGGCTACACCTTC.

This clone was counted between two and nine times. The chain is built from TRBV6-5 and TRBJ1-2, with TRBD1 matching over 8 bases. This CDR3 is 14 amino acids long. V lost 0 bases, J lost 4 bases, and 1 base stayed unmatched. Germline CDR1 and CDR2: MNHEY and SVGAGI. The CDR3: CASSYSDRGYGYTF. CDR3 nucleotide sequence: TGTGCCAGCAGTTACTCCGACAGGGGCTATGGCTACACCTTC.

The V gene is TRBV18, the J gene TRBJ1-1, with no clear D. Germline values: CDR1 KGHSH, CDR2 LQKENI. V gave up 3 bases and J gave up 5 bases, with 7 bases separating them. The CDR3 loop spans 12 amino acids. The CDR3 DNA follows: TGTGCCAGCTCACCCAGGCAGACTGAAGCTTTCTTT. Translation: CASSPRQTEAFF.

The gene calls are TRBV11-2 and TRBJ1-6; TRBD1 aligns across 9 bases. The CDR3 consists of 17 residues. The ends lost 7 bases at V and 7 bases at J; junction bases unmatched: 14. Germline V CDR1 and CDR2: SGHAT, FQNNGV. Here the CDR3 DNA reads TGTGCCAGCAACCAAGCCGGGACAGGGTTTGGGAATTCACCCCTCCACTTT. Translation gives CASNQAGTGFGNSPLHF. Using reference TRBV11-2 and TRBJ1-6 for the parts outside the CDR3, the full variable domain is EAGVAQSPRYKIIEKRQSVAFWCNPISGHATLYWYQQILGQGPKLLIQFQNNGVVDDSQLPKDRFSAERLKGVDSTLKIQPAKLEDSAVYLCASNQAGTGFGNSPLHFGNGTRLTVT.

The V and J genes are TRBV28 and TRBJ2-7, with TRBD1 matching over 9 bases. The germline CDR1 and CDR2 sequences are MDHEN and SYDVKM. The CDR3 is 15 residues long. V gave up 6 bases and J gave up 3 bases; unmatched junction bases: 9. CDR3 protein: CASSPAGQGNYEQYF. For the CDR3, the DNA is TGTGCCAGCAGCCCGGCGGGACAGGGTAACTACGAGCAGTACTTC. The variable domain in full, completed from reference TRBV28 and TRBJ2-7, reads DVKVTQSSRYLVKRTGEKVFLECVQDMDHENMFWYRQDPGLGLRLIYFSYDVKMKEKGDIPEGYSVSREKKERFSLILESASTNQTSMYLCASSPAGQGNYEQYFGPGTRLTVT.

The chain employs TRBV10-2 and TRBJ2-3; 8 positions agree with TRBD2. The CDR3 extends over 15 amino acids. V gave up 6 bases and J gave up 0 bases; unmatched junction bases: 5. CDR1 is WSHSY and CDR2 is SAAADI in the germline V gene. The CDR3 DNA reads as TGCGCCAGCAGAATGACTAGCGAAAGCACAGATACGCAGTATTTT. Amino acids: CASRMTSESTDTQYF.

The rearrangement links TRBV7-6 to TRBJ2-5; D is undetermined. Trimming cost V 1 base and J 5 bases, with 14 bases left between them. CDR3 length: 15 amino acids. Germline CDR1 and CDR2: SGHVS and FNYEAQ. The CDR3 DNA follows: TGTGCCAGCAGCTTAGTGTCTGGGCTAGAGGAGACCCAGTACTTC. Protein product: CASSLVSGLEETQYF.

V is TRBV21-1 and J is TRBJ2-5; the table's D call, TRBD1, has no DNA check behind it. TRBV21-1 has pseudogene status. The CDR3 runs 14 residues. Written as DNA, the CDR3 is TGTGCCAGCAGCAAGGGGCCGCGCCAAGAGACCCAGTACTTC. Amino acids: CASSKGPRQETQYF.

The V gene is TRBV4-1, the J gene TRBJ1-1; unclear D gene. Trimming removed 8 bases from V and 1 base from J, with 17 bases in between. This CDR3 is 15 amino acids long. Germline V gives CDR1 MGHRA, CDR2 YSYEKL. The CDR3 reads CASVGGYRSNTEAFF. The CDR3 DNA follows: TGCGCCAGCGTCGGAGGATACAGATCGAACACTGAAGCTTTCTTT.

The V and J genes are TRBV7-5 and TRBJ2-7. TRBV7-5 is classified as a pseudogene. This CDR3 spans 11 amino acids. CDR3 amino acids: CASRLLGSRYF. CDR3 DNA: TGTGCGAGTCGGCTTTTGGGGTCGAGGTACTTC.

The CDR3 DNA is TGTGCCAGCAGCGTCCCAGCAGCCGGAAACACCATATATTTT. It codes for CASSVPAAGNTIYF. The chain is built from TRBV7-8 and TRBJ1-3; no clear D. Germline V gene lookup returns CDR1 SGHVS and CDR2 FQNEAQ. V lost 5 bases and J 4 bases, leaving 12 bases between the germline ends. The CDR3 contains 14 residues.

The chain employs TRBV10-2 and TRBJ1-3, with D maybe TRBD1 (6 bases). The CDR3 sequence is 14 residues long. Looked up from germline, CDR1 is WSHSY and CDR2 is SAAADI. V shed 8 bases and J shed 4 bases, with 15 bases lying between them. In nucleotides, the CDR3 is TGCGCCAGCGGGGGGCACGGGGAGGGAAACACCATATATTTT. Its translation is CASGGHGEGNTIYF.

This chain links TRBV27 with TRBJ1-5, with no clear D. CDR1 and CDR2 (germline): MNHEY, SMNVEV (reference sequence). The CDR3 contains 14 residues. Trimming cost V 1 base and J 2 bases, with 6 bases left between them. CDR3 sequence: CASSLLGGNQPQHF. The CDR3 bases are TGTGCCAGCAGTTTATTGGGTGGCAATCAGCCCCAGCATTTT.

The chain uses TRBV9 and TRBJ1-4; D may be TRBD1 (5 bases). Germline CDR1 reads SGDLS; CDR2 reads YYNGEE. Trimming left V 0 bases short and J 0 bases short, with 15 bases between. The CDR3 extends over 18 amino acids. CDR3 coding DNA: TGTGCCAGCAGCGTAGGCGAGTCGGGAGGGGCAACTAATGAAAAACTGTTTTTT. Its translation is CASSVGESGGATNEKLFF.

This chain links TRBV11-3 with TRBJ2-1; TRBD2 aligns across 8 bases. Germline CDR1 SGHNT, CDR2 YENEEA. Trimming took 4 bases from V and 2 from J; bases not matched to a gene: 7. This CDR3 has 16 amino acids. The CDR3 sequence is CASSSSSGSTYNEQFF. The CDR3 DNA is TGTGCCAGCAGCTCATCAAGCGGGAGTACCTACAATGAGCAGTTCTTC.

The rearrangement uses TRBV11-2 and TRBJ1-1, with no clear D. V gave up 1 base and J gave up 6 bases, with 15 bases separating them. The V gene's germline CDR1 is SGHAT and CDR2 FQNNGV. The CDR3 is 15 residues long. CDR3 in amino acids: CASSLVGSLFAEAFF. The DNA for the CDR3 is TGTGCCAGCAGCTTAGTCGGCTCCCTTTTCGCTGAAGCTTTCTTT.

This chain links TRBV7-2 with TRBJ2-7, with TRBD2 matching over 9 bases. V lost 4 bases, J lost 2 bases, and 6 bases stayed unmatched. The CDR3 runs 15 residues. The germline V gene encodes CDR1 SGHTA and CDR2 FQGNSA. CDR3 region: CASSSGLALAYEQYF. The CDR3 nucleotides are TGTGCCAGCAGCTCGGGACTAGCTTTAGCCTACGAGCAGTACTTC. The variable domain in full, completed from reference TRBV7-2 and TRBJ2-7, reads GAGVSQSPSNKVTEKGKDVELRCDPISGHTALYWYRQSLGQGLEFLIYFQGNSAPDKSGLPSDRFSAERTGGSVSTLTIQRTQQEDSAVYLCASSSGLALAYEQYFGPGTRLTVT.

This rearrangement joins TRBV18 to TRBJ1-4; the match to TRBD1 covers 8 bases. With 3 bases clipped from V and 8 bases from J, the junction kept 8 bases outside the gene matches. Germline CDR1 is KGHSH and CDR2 is LQKENI. The CDR3 runs to 15 residues. The CDR3 loop is CASSPSDRGKEKLFF. The CDR3 DNA reads as TGTGCCAGCTCACCCTCAGACAGGGGAAAGGAAAAACTGTTTTTT.

This chain joins TRBV2 and TRBJ2-7, with 7 bases fitting TRBD2. J gave up 4 bases and V 3 bases, and 6 bases lay outside the gene matches. The length of the CDR3 is 14 residues. The germline CDR1 and CDR2 sequences are SNHLY and FYNNEI. CDR3 in DNA: TGTGCCAGCAGTGACGCGGGAGCCACTTACGAGCAGTACTTC. It codes for CASSDAGATYEQYF.

Points on this clone: This sample includes further DNA sequences coding for the same CDR3. The chain employs TRBV29-1 and TRBJ1-1, with D uncertain. This CDR3 has 11 amino acids. V was clipped by 7 bases and J by 3 bases, with 9 bases between them. Germline CDR1 SQVTM, CDR2 ANQGSEA. CDR3 loop: CSARLDTEAFF. The DNA of the CDR3 is TGCAGCGCGCGACTAGACACTGAAGCTTTCTTT.

The chain uses TRBV9 and TRBJ2-3; the match to TRBD2 covers 10 bases. This CDR3 has 19 residues. V dropped 5 bases and J dropped 3; count of bases not matched to a gene: 18. Looked up from germline, CDR1 is SGDLS and CDR2 is YYNGEE. The CDR3 sequence is CASSLGGASGSVRTDTQYF. The CDR3 DNA reads TGTGCCAGCAGTCTCGGGGGGGCTAGCGGGAGCGTCCGAACAGATACGCAGTATTTT.

This clone showed up just once. The chain carries TRBV6-1 and TRBJ2-2; D tentatively fits TRBD1 or TRBD2 (6 bases each). The CDR3 runs 15 residues. V shed 6 bases and J shed 5 bases, with 16 bases lying between them. Per the germline V gene, CDR1 is MNHNS and CDR2 is SASEGT. CDR3 sequence: CASSLGASGTGELFF. CDR3 sequence (DNA): TGTGCCAGCAGCCTGGGGGCCAGCGGGACCGGGGAGCTGTTTTTT.

The J gene is TRBJ1-3, the V gene TRBV27, with D hard to call. The germline V and J ends were trimmed by 0 bases and 2 bases, with 8 bases remaining between them. CDR3 size: 15 residues. CDR1 and CDR2 (germline): MNHEY, SMNVEV (reference sequence). CDR3 DNA: TGTGCCAGCAGTTTATCGGGCAGAGCTGGAAACACCATATATTTT. Translated, it gives CASSLSGRAGNTIYF.

J is TRBJ2-7 and V is TRBV27; TRBD1 agrees at 8 bases. This CDR3 contains 17 residues. After removal of 4 bases from V and 2 bases from J, the junction contained 13 bases not matched to a gene. Germline assignment: CDR1 MNHEY and CDR2 SMNVEV (reference sequence). CDR3 DNA: TGTGCCAGCAGTTCCCCTGGGTACAGGGGGAAGGCCTACGAGCAGTACTTC. This gives the protein CASSSPGYRGKAYEQYF.

This chain joins TRBV18 and TRBJ2-4; D is perhaps TRBD2 (6 bases). This CDR3 is 18 amino acids long. Germline V CDR1 and CDR2: KGHSH, LQKENI. The ends were cut back, 6 bases at V and 0 bases at J, with 21 bases in the middle. The CDR3 DNA reads as TGTGCCAGCTCGGTTGTTGGTCGTAGCGGATTAGCCAAAAACATTCAGTACTTC. This encodes CASSVVGRSGLAKNIQYF.

This clone has just one count. The genes are TRBV4-1 and TRBJ1-2; possible D gene TRBD1, 6 bases. Germline V lookup: CDR1 MGHRA, CDR2 YSYEKL. This CDR3 is built from 14 residues. Trimming left V 4 bases short and J 7 bases short, with 16 bases between. CDR3 loop: CASSLPGAAIGYTF. CDR3 coding DNA: TGCGCCAGCAGCCTGCCAGGGGCGGCTATTGGCTACACCTTC.